This T cell receptor (beta chain) stems from a study of cytomegalovirus exposure and HLA in healthy donors. Germline V gene data show CDR1 as GTSNPN and CDR2 as SVGIG (reference sequence). V shed 2 bases, J shed 6 bases, and the junction held 6 bases outside the gene matches. This CDR3 has 14 residues. 60 Vbeta and 13 Jbeta primers were used in PCR. Repertoires were generated with immunoSEQ multiplex PCR, while TCRdb's copy carries only in-frame clones and drops some. The sample yields about 85,000 clones, around 64% seen once. This clone has only a few counts. This TCR was sampled from a man aged 25 to 40 in good health and CMV-seronegative. Sequenced sample: PBMCs. The chain recombines TRBV30 with TRBJ1-5, with 8 nucleotides matching TRBD1. The CDR3 loop is CAWSLPGGSQPQHF. In DNA form, the CDR3 reads TGTGCCTGGAGTTTACCAGGGGGCAGTCAGCCCCAGCATTTT. Using reference TRBV30 and TRBJ1-5 for the parts outside the CDR3, the full variable domain is SQTIHQWPATLVQPVGSPLSLECTVEGTSNPNLYWYRQAAGRGLQLLFYSVGIGQISSEVPQNLSASRPQDRQFILSSKKLLLSDSGFYLCAWSLPGGSQPQHFGDGTRLSIL.